The subject of this entry is one TCR beta chain. Its target is not known. V lost 5 bases and J lost 2, with 12 bases in between. CDR3 length equals 13 residues. CDR1 GTSNPN and CDR2 SVGIG come from the germline V gene (reference sequence). The data stem from a study of T cell responses to AZD1222 COVID-19 vaccine. For the study at large: Recipients boosted at about 4 weeks or about 12 weeks are pooled.

Study results and caveats: Dominant at 160-218 and 743-854, vaccine-associated CD4 TCRs also spanned spike.

The table came from immunoSEQ multiplex PCR; TCRdb's copy has only in-frame clones and leaves some out. The data hold over 100,000 clones, with roughly 94% observed a single time. This sequence originates from an adult in good health. This rearrangement joins TRBV30 to TRBJ1-1; D unresolved. Sample: peripheral blood, taken on day 0 of AZD1222 vaccination. CDR3 DNA: TGTGCCTGGGGGGTCCGGAGTAACACTGAAGCTTTCTTT. This sequence encodes CAWGVRSNTEAFF.